The source of this T cell receptor (beta chain) is a study of identical twins. MiXCR was run by TCRdb on the 5' RACE reads, yielding one entry per CDR3 protein. Of 210,000 or so distinct CDR3 sequences listed, about 7.5% are singletons. V lost 0 bases to trimming and J lost 3 bases; unmatched junction nucleotides: 8. This CDR3 has 16 amino acids. CDR1 is SGHAT, CDR2 FQNNGV, per germline. The sample was also linked to a second study, of yellow fever vaccine responses in identical twins. As that study records: Reported findings indicate that twins' vaccine T cell responses seemed partially convergent, partially personalized.

This receptor was obtained from a woman younger than 35 in good health. The sequenced sample consisted of memory (CD45RO+) T cells sorted from blood. The chain joins TRBV11-2 to TRBJ2-7; TRBD2 aligns across 7 bases. The CDR3, as DNA: TGTGCCAGCAGCTTAGATTTGGCGGGAGTGTACTACGAGCAGTACTTC. This encodes CASSLDLAGVYYEQYF. The full variable domain, its missing parts supplied by reference TRBV11-2 and TRBJ2-7, is EAGVAQSPRYKIIEKRQSVAFWCNPISGHATLYWYQQILGQGPKLLIQFQNNGVVDDSQLPKDRFSAERLKGVDSTLKIQPAKLEDSAVYLCASSLDLAGVYYEQYFGPGTRLTVT.